The sequence of this T cell receptor beta chain was determined in a study of radiation and T cells in renal cell carcinoma. Study-wide context: Nephrectomy followed 15 Gy stereotactic body radiation by 4 weeks.

The CDR3 length is 16 residues. CDR1 is LNHNV and CDR2 is YYDKDF in the germline V gene (reference sequence). J was trimmed by 2 bases and V by 5 bases; bases with no gene match: 8. A note on this clone: Its antigen is unknown.

Study conclusions and caveats: Top tumor clonotypes rose in blood 2 weeks post-radiation, then contracted. Baseline intratumoral clonotype presence is unknown without pretreatment biopsies.

Profiled with immunoSEQ multiplex PCR; TCRdb holds only in-frame clones, not every one. This sample yields roughly 28,000 clones, of which 81% are seen a single time; under 40% belongs to the top ten. Time point meaning: blood 2 weeks post-SBRT. Treatment of the sample: 15 Gy SBRT to primary tumor, nephrectomy 4 weeks later. This clonotype was obtained from a man aged 60-69 years with renal cell carcinoma. The chain carries TRBV15 and TRBJ1-2; 10 nucleotides align to TRBD1. The sequencing here drew on blood, taken from a patient whose treatment included radiotherapy and nephrectomy. This chain's CDR3 is CATSPEDRGGNYGYTF. As DNA, the CDR3 is TGTGCCACCAGCCCCGAGGACAGGGGGGGAAACTATGGCTACACCTTC.